This T cell receptor (beta chain) was sequenced in a study of blood T cell repertoires in COVID-19. The overall study: COVID-19 samples from acute and convalescent phases originated in the United States, Italy and Spain.

Here immunoSEQ multiplex PCR was the method, and the copy in TCRdb shows in-frame clones only, minus some. The sample consists of around 250,000 clones, about 88% of them appearing once. Categorization into cohorts depended on clinical history that participants reported. The CDR3 is made up of 15 amino acids. V was shortened by 6 bases and J by 0 bases, with 12 bases between the two germline ends. CDR1 LNHDA and CDR2 SQIVND come from the germline V gene (reference sequence). This sequence joins TRBV19 and TRBJ1-5, with a possible D match to TRBD1 (5 bases). This TCR came from a man younger than 45 with acute COVID-19. The specimen sequenced was PBMCs or T cells enriched from blood (not recorded which). Written as DNA, the CDR3 is TGTGCCAGTAGAGAGGCCGGGGGTAGCAATCAGCCCCAGCATTTT. Protein product: CASREAGGSNQPQHF.